These 17 T cell receptor beta chains were sequenced from one sample in a study of cytomegalovirus exposure and HLA in healthy donors. Assay used: immunoSEQ multiplex PCR; TCRdb lists only in-frame clones, some missing. The sample records 250,000 to 400,000 clones, over 75% being singletons. The sample comprised PBMCs. These receptors all stem from a man aged 25 to 40 in good health and CMV-seronegative.

This clone showed up just a few times. The chain carries TRBV7-9 and TRBJ1-1; no clear D gene. Trimming removed 4 bases from V and 6 bases from J, with 12 bases in between. The CDR3 covers 13 residues. CDR1 is SEHNR and CDR2 is FQNEAQ in the germline V gene (reference sequence). The CDR3 protein is CASSSNRRPEAFF. CDR3 coding DNA: TGTGCCAGCAGCTCCAACAGAAGACCTGAAGCTTTCTTT.

The CDR3 here is CASSLGPGTALQYF. The CDR3 coding sequence is TGTGCCAGCAGCTTGGGGCCGGGGACTGCTCTTCAGTACTTC. The chain couples TRBV5-8 to TRBJ2-7; D perhaps matches TRBD2 (6 bases). This CDR3 has 14 amino acids. Trimming left V 0 bases short and J 10 bases short, with 17 bases between. Germline CDR1 reads SGHTS; CDR2 reads YDEGEE.

CDR3 amino acids: CASSEATNPNYGYTF. The CDR3, as DNA: TGTGCCAGCAGTGAAGCGACAAACCCTAACTATGGCTACACCTTC. V usage is TRBV2 and J usage is TRBJ1-2, with no clear D. V lost 0 bases to trimming and J lost 0 bases, with 8 bases between them. CDR1 SNHLY and CDR2 FYNNEI come from the germline V gene. CDR3 length: 15 amino acids.

The chain carries TRBV5-6 and TRBJ1-1; no firm D call. This CDR3 region has 16 residues. Germline CDR1 reads SGHDT; CDR2 reads YYEEEE. The ends were cut back, 6 bases at V and 2 bases at J, with 20 bases in the middle. The CDR3 DNA reads as TGTGCCAGCACGTCGGGTGGTGGCACGCTTAACACTGAAGCTTTCTTT. Translated: CASTSGGGTLNTEAFF.

V and J are TRBV6-6 and TRBJ1-5; D unclear. Germline CDR1 is MNHNY and CDR2 is SVGAGI (reference sequence). The CDR3 has 15 amino acids. The V end was cut by 6 bases, the J end by 1 base, with 13 bases between. The CDR3 is CASSQEGRSNQPQHF. The DNA for the CDR3 is TGTGCCAGCAGCCAGGAGGGTCGGAGCAATCAGCCCCAGCATTTT.

The chain has TRBV6-6 and TRBJ1-4, with 7 nucleotides matching TRBD1. After removal of 3 bases from V and 7 bases from J, the junction contained 11 bases not matched to a gene. The CDR3 totals 16 residues. The germline V gene encodes CDR1 MNHNY and CDR2 SVGAGI (reference sequence). CDR3: CASSYPVEGGFEKLFF. CDR3 sequence (DNA): TGTGCCAGCAGTTATCCGGTGGAAGGGGGCTTTGAAAAACTGTTTTTT.

The V gene is TRBV5-1, the J gene TRBJ2-2, with TRBD2 matching 11 bases. The germline CDR1 and CDR2 sequences are SGHRS and YFSETQ. Unmatched junction bases numbered 4, after V lost 5 bases and J lost 7 bases. The CDR3 sequence is 14 residues long. CDR3: CASRGTSGGGELFF. DNA of the CDR3: TGCGCCAGCAGGGGGACTAGCGGAGGCGGGGAGCTGTTTTTT.

The chain uses TRBV7-9 and TRBJ2-7; 7 bases line up with TRBD2. CDR3 length: 15 amino acids. Germline V CDR1 and CDR2: SEHNR, FQNEAQ (reference sequence). The V and J ends lost 7 bases and 2 bases, in that order; junction bases with no gene match: 11. The CDR3 DNA reads as TGTGCCAGCACCCCGAGGGAGGGCTTTACCTACGAGCAGTACTTC. It codes for CASTPREGFTYEQYF.

The chain links TRBV4-1 to TRBJ1-1; the D is unclear. The V gene lost 1 base and the J gene lost 2 bases, with 5 bases spanning the gap. The germline V gene encodes CDR1 MGHRA and CDR2 YSYEKL. This CDR3 comprises 13 residues. The CDR3 sequence is CASSQGQNTEAFF. The CDR3 coding sequence is TGCGCCAGCAGCCAAGGACAAAACACTGAAGCTTTCTTT.

The CDR3 nucleotides are TGTGCCAGCAGCAAGACAGGGGGCGACTACGAGCAGTACTTC. This gives the protein CASSKTGGDYEQYF. V is TRBV9 and J is TRBJ2-7; 10 nucleotides line up with TRBD1. Per germline, CDR1 SGDLS and CDR2 YYNGEE. Losses at the gene ends were 4 bases for V and 3 bases for J; bases not matched to a gene: 4. The CDR3 contains 14 residues.

The V and J genes are TRBV27 and TRBJ2-3; TRBD2 aligns across 8 bases. The V gene end was trimmed by 3 bases and the J gene end by 4 bases; junction bases not matched to a gene: 6. CDR3 size: 15 residues. Germline V gives CDR1 MNHEY, CDR2 SMNVEV (reference sequence). CDR3 amino acids: CASSFRIGGADTQYF. CDR3 sequence (DNA): TGTGCCAGCAGTTTTCGCATCGGGGGGGCAGATACGCAGTATTTT.

CDR3 sequence (DNA): TGTGCCAGCAGCTTAGGGACTAGCGGGGGGAACAATGAGCAGTTCTTC. This encodes CASSLGTSGGNNEQFF. The chain couples TRBV7-8 to TRBJ2-1; TRBD2 agrees at 14 bases. V dropped 1 base and J dropped 5; count of bases not matched to a gene: 1. Looked up from germline, CDR1 is SGHVS and CDR2 is FQNEAQ. The CDR3 runs 16 residues.

This chain links TRBV15 with TRBJ2-3, with 7 positions matching TRBD2. J was trimmed by 2 bases and V by 3 bases; bases with no gene match: 8. The CDR3 is made up of 16 amino acids. The germline V gene encodes CDR1 LNHNV and CDR2 YYDKDF (reference sequence). DNA of the CDR3: TGTGCCACCAGCAGTGGGAGGGGACGTCCCACAGATACGCAGTATTTT. Encoded protein: CATSSGRGRPTDTQYF.

This chain connects TRBV5-1 to TRBJ2-7; no clear D. Trimming cost V 4 bases and J 5 bases, with 10 bases left between them. The V gene's germline CDR1 is SGHRS and CDR2 YFSETQ. This CDR3 has 12 amino acids. The CDR3 bases are TGCGCCAGCAGCCACAGTGGCGACGAGCAGTACTTC. This encodes CASSHSGDEQYF.

The V call is TRBV19, the J call TRBJ2-3, with D tentatively TRBD2 (5 bases). Germline CDR1 is LNHDA and CDR2 is SQIVND (reference sequence). The CDR3 runs to 13 residues. Trimming took 5 bases from V and 3 from J, leaving 9 bases between them. CDR3 in DNA: TGTGCCAGTAGTGAGAGGGCTACAGATACGCAGTATTTT. Amino acids: CASSERATDTQYF.

The chain combines TRBV2 with TRBJ2-2; tentative D call: TRBD2 (5 bases). Trimming shortened V by 6 bases and J by 5 bases, and 13 bases separated the two germline ends. The germline CDR1 and CDR2 sequences are SNHLY and FYNNEI. The CDR3 runs 14 residues. CDR3 protein: CASSRTTGTGELFF. The CDR3 coding sequence is TGTGCCAGCAGCAGAACCACGGGGACCGGGGAGCTGTTTTTT.

V gene TRBV7-8 combines with J gene TRBJ2-3; possible D gene TRBD2, 5 bases. Per the germline V gene, CDR1 is SGHVS and CDR2 is FQNEAQ. V was cut by 8 bases and J by 5 bases, with 20 bases left in between. This CDR3 contains 15 residues. CDR3 region: CASSTGRTLGDTQYF. In DNA, the CDR3 is TGTGCCAGCTCCACGGGAAGGACCCTAGGAGATACGCAGTATTTT. Filled out from reference TRBV7-8 and TRBJ2-3, the complete variable domain reads GAGVSQSPRYKVAKRGQDVALRCDPISGHVSLFWYQQALGQGPEFLTYFQNEAQLDKSGLPSDRFFAERPEGSVSTLKIQRTQQEDSAVYLCASSTGRTLGDTQYFGPGTRLTVL.